These 10 T cell receptor beta chains share one sample of origin, sequenced in a study of blood T cell repertoires in COVID-19. Clones were read by immunoSEQ multiplex PCR, and TCRdb kept only the in-frame ones, dropping some. The sample has 35,000 to 50,000 clones; 88% are singletons. Material: peripheral blood. The receptors stem from a woman in her 40s with acute or convalescent COVID-19.

This clone was observed a single time. The V gene is TRBV28, the J gene TRBJ2-3; tentatively, D is TRBD1 (6 bases). The germline CDR1 and CDR2 sequences are MDHEN and SYDVKM. The ends were cut back, 7 bases at V and 2 bases at J, with 10 bases in the middle. This CDR3 is built from 13 residues. The CDR3 spells CASKDRSTDTQYF. CDR3 bases: TGTGCCAGCAAAGACAGGTCCACAGATACGCAGTATTTT.

The chain carries TRBV2 and TRBJ2-5, with 7 nucleotides matching TRBD2. CDR3 length: 14 amino acids. V trimming: 7 bases; J trimming: 3 bases; junction bases outside the gene matches: 8. Germline V gives CDR1 SNHLY, CDR2 FYNNEI. CDR3 region: CASKWPGGEETQYF. CDR3 nucleotide sequence: TGTGCCAGCAAGTGGCCGGGGGGTGAAGAGACCCAGTACTTC.

The V and J genes are TRBV19 and TRBJ1-3; 7 bases are shared with TRBD1. Germline-derived CDR1 and CDR2 are LNHDA and SQIVND (reference sequence). The trim removed 4 bases at V and 1 base at J, leaving 4 bases unmatched. The CDR3 extends over 15 amino acids. The chain's CDR3 is CASSSNRGSGNTIYF. CDR3 bases: TGTGCCAGTAGTAGTAACAGGGGATCTGGAAACACCATATATTTT.

V is TRBV5-6 and J is TRBJ1-5; 7 bases align to TRBD1. The CDR3 length is 16 residues. CDR1 SGHDT and CDR2 YYEEEE come from the germline V gene. V trimming: 6 bases; J trimming: 6 bases; junction bases outside the gene matches: 15. The CDR3 protein is CASTLRATGSSQPQHF. CDR3 coding DNA: TGTGCCAGCACCTTACGCGCGACAGGGTCAAGTCAGCCCCAGCATTTT.

This sequence joins TRBV7-2 and TRBJ1-3; D gene ambiguous. CDR1 is SGHTA and CDR2 is FQGNSA in the germline V gene. There are 13 residues in the CDR3. The germline V and J ends were trimmed by 1 base and 7 bases, with 8 bases remaining between them. Here the CDR3 DNA reads TGTGCCAGCAGCTTAGTTTCTGTTAACACCATATATTTT. It specifies CASSLVSVNTIYF. Combining the CDR3 with reference TRBV7-2 and TRBJ1-3 gives the whole variable domain GAGVSQSPSNKVTEKGKDVELRCDPISGHTALYWYRQSLGQGLEFLIYFQGNSAPDKSGLPSDRFSAERTGGSVSTLTIQRTQQEDSAVYLCASSLVSVNTIYFGEGSWLTVV.

The table lists this clone with a count of one. The rearrangement joins TRBV25-1 to TRBJ1-6; D may be TRBD1 (5 bases). Between the trimmed V and J ends, which lost 1 base and 4 bases, there was a span of 8 bases. CDR1 is MGHDK and CDR2 is SYGVNS in the germline V gene. The CDR3 sequence is 15 residues long. The CDR3 spells CASSEWGGYNSPLHF. CDR3 DNA sequence: TGTGCCAGCAGTGAATGGGGCGGATATAATTCACCCCTCCACTTT.

The chain recombines TRBV5-8 with TRBJ1-1; the D gene is possibly TRBD1 (6 bases). CDR1 and CDR2 (germline): SGHTS, YDEGEE. The ends were cut back, 4 bases at V and 6 bases at J, with 13 bases in the middle. This CDR3 comprises 13 residues. The CDR3 spells CASSPDRKSEAFF. The CDR3 DNA reads as TGTGCCAGCAGCCCGGACAGAAAGTCTGAAGCTTTCTTT.

This clone appeared a single time. The rearrangement links TRBV11-2 to TRBJ2-1; TRBD2 is a possible D gene (5 bases). The germline V gene has CDR1 SGHAT and CDR2 FQNNGV. The CDR3 extends over 16 amino acids. V lost 5 bases and J lost 4, with 18 bases in between. CDR3 sequence reads: CASSQPDLALYNEQFF. The CDR3 region has the DNA TGTGCCAGCAGCCAGCCGGATCTAGCTCTATACAATGAGCAGTTCTTC.

The count of this clone is one. CDR3 nucleotide sequence: TGTGCCAGCTCCCTAGGCGTACGATCCTCTGGAAACACCATATATTTT. Translating it yields CASSLGVRSSGNTIYF. This chain connects TRBV28 to TRBJ1-3; D unresolved. CDR1 and CDR2 (germline): MDHEN, SYDVKM. CDR3 size: 16 residues. Trimming removed 8 bases from V and 0 bases from J, with 17 bases in between.

The chain uses TRBV2 and TRBJ2-3; 13 nucleotides match TRBD2. The length of the CDR3 is 15 residues. V dropped 6 bases and J dropped 4; count of bases not matched to a gene: 4. Germline CDR1 SNHLY, CDR2 FYNNEI. CDR3 DNA: TGTGCCAGCAGCAAAGGACTAGCGGGGGCAGATACGCAGTATTTT. Amino acids: CASSKGLAGADTQYF.